Shown below are 24 T cell receptor beta chains from a single sample sequenced in a study of PD-1 blockade in classical Hodgkin lymphoma. Time point reported: cycle 4 day 1 (C4D1), after 6 weeks of nivolumab. Every patient had relapsed following autologous stem cell transplantation, and cohorts differed in brentuximab vedotin exposure. Generated by immunoSEQ multiplex PCR, the TCRdb table keeps only in-frame clones and is missing some. This sample has about 23,000 clones, with around nine tenths found just once. The material was peripheral blood mononuclear cells (PBMCs), obtained before the fourth cycle of nivolumab. The receptor set was obtained from a human donor with classical Hodgkin lymphoma.

The sample holds a few counts of this clone. The chain uses TRBV27 and TRBJ1-2; D uncertain. CDR1 and CDR2 (germline): MNHEY, SMNVEV (reference sequence). The V and J ends lost 3 bases and 5 bases respectively, with 10 bases between them. The CDR3 length is 13 residues. CDR3 sequence reads: CASSFARSYGYTF. CDR3 bases: TGTGCCAGCAGTTTCGCCAGGTCATATGGCTACACCTTC.

The V and J genes are TRBV7-9 and TRBJ2-7, with 9 positions matching TRBD1. With 5 bases clipped from V and 5 bases from J, the junction kept 16 bases outside the gene matches. The CDR3 runs to 17 residues. Germline V gene sequence: CDR1 SEHNR, CDR2 FQNEAQ (reference sequence). This CDR3 reads CASSRGQGATSYHEQYF. As DNA, the CDR3 is TGTGCCAGCAGCCGGGGACAGGGCGCCACCTCCTACCACGAGCAGTACTTC. Using reference TRBV7-9 and TRBJ2-7 for the parts outside the CDR3, the full variable domain is DTGVSQNPRHKITKRGQNVTFRCDPISEHNRLYWYRQTLGQGPEFLTYFQNEAQLEKSRLLSDRFSAERPKGSFSTLEIQRTEQGDSAMYLCASSRGQGATSYHEQYFGPGTRLTVT.

The V and J genes are TRBV7-9 and TRBJ1-5; possible D gene TRBD1, 5 bases. Trimming shortened V by 5 bases and J by 4 bases, and 18 bases separated the two germline ends. The CDR3 has 16 amino acids. The V gene's germline CDR1 is SEHNR and CDR2 FQNEAQ (reference sequence). This chain's CDR3 is CASSHGGTQPNQPQHF. CDR3 bases: TGTGCCAGCAGCCACGGGGGGACCCAGCCAAATCAGCCCCAGCATTTT.

V gene TRBV29-1 combines with J gene TRBJ1-1; TRBD1 is a possible D gene (5 bases). Trimming cost V 5 bases and J 5 bases, with 12 bases left between them. Germline lookup yields CDR1 SQVTM and CDR2 ANQGSEA. The CDR3 contains 12 residues. The CDR3 region has the DNA TGCAGCGTTTTAGGGGTAGGGACTGAAGCTTTCTTT. It specifies CSVLGVGTEAFF. Using reference TRBV29-1 and TRBJ1-1 for the parts outside the CDR3, the full variable domain is SAVISQKPSRDICQRGTSLTIQCQVDSQVTMMFWYRQQPGQSLTLIATANQGSEATYESGFVIDKFPISRPNLTFSTLTVSNMSPEDSSIYLCSVLGVGTEAFFGQGTRLTVV.

The gene calls are TRBV6-5 and TRBJ1-1; D is unclear. CDR1 MNHEY and CDR2 SVGAGI come from the germline V gene. Trimming took off 10 bases at V and 0 bases at J, with 9 bases between the two ends. The CDR3 has 12 residues. The CDR3, as DNA: TGTGCCACTTGGAGGTTGAACACTGAAGCTTTCTTT. Protein sequence: CATWRLNTEAFF.

J is TRBJ2-2 and V is TRBV6-5; 8 bases are shared with TRBD2. The germline V gene encodes CDR1 MNHEY and CDR2 SVGAGI. The CDR3 is 15 residues long. V shed 6 bases, J shed 2 bases, and the junction held 5 bases outside the gene matches. The CDR3 is CASRITSGNTGELFF. The CDR3 DNA reads TGTGCCAGCAGAATTACTAGCGGAAACACCGGGGAGCTGTTTTTT.

This chain joins TRBV27 and TRBJ1-2, with TRBD1 identical over 8 bases. Germline V gene sequence: CDR1 MNHEY, CDR2 SMNVEV (reference sequence). V was clipped by 6 bases and J by 2 bases; unmatched bases: 5. This CDR3 has 14 amino acids. In nucleotides, the CDR3 is TGTGCCAGCAGCCAGGGGGCGGGCAACTATGGCTACACCTTC. This encodes CASSQGAGNYGYTF.

The rearrangement links TRBV5-1 to TRBJ1-3, with D unclear. The CDR3 extends over 17 amino acids. V lost 4 bases and J 4 bases, leaving 21 bases between the germline ends. Per germline, CDR1 SGHRS and CDR2 YFSETQ. The DNA for the CDR3 is TGCGCCAGCAGCCGGTCTTCGTATCCATGGGCCGGAAACACCATATATTTT. This gives the protein CASSRSSYPWAGNTIYF.

J is TRBJ2-3 and V is TRBV6-5; D is unclear. Trimming left V 0 bases short and J 4 bases short, with 8 bases between. The CDR3 totals 14 residues. From germline, CDR1 is MNHEY and CDR2 SVGAGI. CDR3 sequence reads: CASSYSIRADTQYF. The CDR3 nucleotides read TGTGCCAGCAGTTACTCGATAAGGGCAGATACGCAGTATTTT.

This clone was recorded once. The chain has TRBV4-1 and TRBJ2-5; no clear D gene. V was trimmed by 1 base and J by 2 bases, leaving 14 bases between them. Per germline, CDR1 MGHRA and CDR2 YSYEKL. CDR3 length: 16 amino acids. CDR3 in DNA: TGCGCCAGCAGCCAAGTCAATCTGGGATTTCAAGAGACCCAGTACTTC. Amino acids: CASSQVNLGFQETQYF.

This clone was seen once. Here the CDR3 reads CASSLSAKGVGQYSYNEQFF. CDR3 nucleotides: TGTGCCAGCAGTTTATCTGCAAAGGGAGTCGGGCAGTACTCCTACAATGAGCAGTTCTTC. The chain employs TRBV27 and TRBJ2-1; TRBD2 is a possible D gene (5 bases). Germline CDR1 and CDR2: MNHEY and SMNVEV (reference sequence). This CDR3 contains 20 residues. The V and J ends lost 0 bases and 0 bases respectively, with 21 bases between them.

This clone was seen a single time. The chain uses TRBV7-8 and TRBJ2-3, with 10 bases aligning to TRBD1. With V trimmed by 1 base and J by 6 bases, 13 bases remained unmatched. Germline CDR1 reads SGHVS; CDR2 reads FQNEAQ. This CDR3 is 18 amino acids long. For the CDR3, the DNA is TGTGCCAGCAGCTTAGGTCCAGGGACAGGGGTTTCGAGGGATACGCAGTATTTT. Translating it yields CASSLGPGTGVSRDTQYF.

Only one count was recorded for this clone. This rearrangement joins TRBV29-1 to TRBJ2-7; TRBD2 agrees at 8 bases. After removal of 3 bases from V and 5 bases from J, the junction contained 6 bases not matched to a gene. This CDR3 is 13 amino acids long. Germline lookup yields CDR1 SQVTM and CDR2 ANQGSEA. CDR3 nucleotides: TGCAGCGTTGATGTCAGCGGGAGAAACGAGCAGTACTTC. Protein: CSVDVSGRNEQYF.

The chain carries TRBV28 and TRBJ2-5; TRBD2 might be the D (6 bases). This CDR3 comprises 16 residues. Trimming removed 3 bases at V and 6 bases at J, with 20 bases between. The germline V gene has CDR1 MDHEN and CDR2 SYDVKM. The CDR3 nucleotides read TGTGCCAGCAGTTTCAGCCGGGGACTCGTCATTAAGACCCAGTACTTC. Its protein product is CASSFSRGLVIKTQYF.

This chain joins TRBV7-2 and TRBJ2-5; 9 nucleotides agree with TRBD2. The CDR3 totals 15 residues. V was clipped by 5 bases and J by 5 bases; unmatched bases: 9. Germline assignment: CDR1 SGHTA and CDR2 FQGNSA. CDR3 in DNA: TGTGCCAGCAGCCCCCCGGGACTAGCATCTGAGACCCAGTACTTC. This encodes CASSPPGLASETQYF. The full variable domain, its missing parts supplied by reference TRBV7-2 and TRBJ2-5, is GAGVSQSPSNKVTEKGKDVELRCDPISGHTALYWYRQSLGQGLEFLIYFQGNSAPDKSGLPSDRFSAERTGGSVSTLTIQRTQQEDSAVYLCASSPPGLASETQYFGPGTRLLVL.

V is TRBV4-1 and J is TRBJ2-1; 8 nucleotides agree with TRBD2. V shed 0 bases and J 10 bases; nucleotides not matched to a gene: 8. Germline V gene lookup returns CDR1 MGHRA and CDR2 YSYEKL. The CDR3 loop spans 15 amino acids. Here the CDR3 DNA reads TGCGCCAGCAGCCAAGATAGCGGGGCCCGCGTGGAGCAGTTCTTC. This sequence encodes CASSQDSGARVEQFF.

This sequence joins TRBV2 and TRBJ2-5; D call uncertain. The CDR3 totals 13 residues. Germline CDR1 and CDR2: SNHLY and FYNNEI. Trimming stripped 4 bases from V and 4 bases from J, with 10 bases between. In nucleotides, the CDR3 is TGTGCCAGCAGTGGGAACAGAGGAGAGACCCAGTACTTC. This encodes CASSGNRGETQYF. Together with reference TRBV2 and TRBJ2-5, the CDR3 gives the full variable domain: EPEVTQTPSHQVTQMGQEVILRCVPISNHLYFYWYRQILGQKVEFLVSFYNNEISEKSEIFDDQFSVERPDGSNFTLKIRSTKLEDSAMYFCASSGNRGETQYFGPGTRLLVL.

This clone appeared a single time. The chain joins TRBV5-1 to TRBJ2-1, with D possibly TRBD2 on 6 matching bases. The V gene's germline CDR1 is SGHRS and CDR2 YFSETQ. V was clipped by 4 bases and J by 0 bases, with 11 bases between them. The CDR3 totals 15 residues. For the CDR3, the DNA is TGCGCCAGCAGCATCGGACTACGCTCCTACAATGAGCAGTTCTTC. Translated: CASSIGLRSYNEQFF.

V and J are TRBV19 and TRBJ1-6, with D tentatively TRBD1 (6 bases). Germline V gene data show CDR1 as LNHDA and CDR2 as SQIVND (reference sequence). The V end lost 3 bases, the J end lost 1 base, and 10 bases lay between the germline ends. CDR3 length: 16 amino acids. CDR3 bases: TGTGCCAGTAGTATTTGGGGGCAATCCTATAATTCACCCCTCCACTTT. Its protein product is CASSIWGQSYNSPLHF.

V usage is TRBV7-8 and J usage is TRBJ2-3, with 7 nucleotides matching TRBD1. In germline, CDR1 is SGHVS, CDR2 FQNEAQ. Unmatched junction bases numbered 4, after V lost 2 bases and J lost 2 bases. The CDR3 sequence is 15 residues long. The CDR3 sequence is CASSLHQGVTDTQYF. The CDR3 DNA reads as TGTGCCAGCAGCTTACATCAGGGGGTCACAGATACGCAGTATTTT.

CDR3 sequence reads: CASSPIPTSGVHNEQFF. DNA for the CDR3: TGCGCCAGCAGCCCCATCCCCACTAGCGGAGTTCACAATGAGCAGTTCTTC. The rearrangement uses TRBV10-1 and TRBJ2-1; 8 bases are shared with TRBD2. The CDR3 loop spans 17 amino acids. CDR1 and CDR2 (germline): WNHNN, SYGVQD (reference sequence). Trimming removed 6 bases from V and 5 bases from J; junction bases left unmatched: 15.

This chain connects TRBV19 to TRBJ2-3; the match to TRBD2 covers 7 bases. Germline-derived CDR1 and CDR2 are LNHDA and SQIVND (reference sequence). V shed 2 bases and J 4 bases; nucleotides not matched to a gene: 9. CDR3 length: 16 amino acids. The CDR3 protein is CASSITAGVRADTQYF. The CDR3 coding sequence is TGTGCCAGTAGTATAACCGCGGGAGTCAGGGCAGATACGCAGTATTTT.

The V gene is TRBV11-2, the J gene TRBJ2-2; 11 nucleotides align to TRBD2. This CDR3 has 15 residues. Per the germline V gene, CDR1 is SGHAT and CDR2 is FQNNGV. Trimming cost V 5 bases and J 4 bases; bases outside gene matches: 3. CDR3 amino acids: CASSPGLAGTGELFF. CDR3 DNA sequence: TGTGCCAGCAGCCCCGGACTAGCGGGCACCGGGGAGCTGTTTTTT. Full variable domain (rest looked up from reference TRBV11-2 and TRBJ2-2): EAGVAQSPRYKIIEKRQSVAFWCNPISGHATLYWYQQILGQGPKLLIQFQNNGVVDDSQLPKDRFSAERLKGVDSTLKIQPAKLEDSAVYLCASSPGLAGTGELFFGEGSRLTVL.

This chain uses TRBV29-1 with TRBJ2-7, with a possible D match to TRBD2 (5 bases). V was shortened by 4 bases and J by 3 bases, with 13 bases between the two germline ends. The CDR3 consists of 13 residues. CDR1 and CDR2 (germline): SQVTM, ANQGSEA. The CDR3 loop reads CSVGSGEHYEQYF. CDR3 coding DNA: TGCAGCGTTGGTTCCGGGGAGCACTACGAGCAGTACTTC.